Below, 18 T cell receptor beta chains from the same sample are listed, as sequenced in a study of blood T cells in healthy people across ages. The authors ran a second PCR of 7 to 11 cycles using a sample-barcoded 5' primer and a J-beta primer mix. In TCRdb, the 5' RACE reads were re-called with MiXCR into one record per CDR3 protein. The data contain about 620,000 distinct CDR3 sequences, around 50% of them singletons. The sample was blood. These receptors originate from a woman older than 75 in good health.

The rearrangement joins TRBV9 to TRBJ1-1, with D possibly being TRBD1 (5 bases). The CDR3 consists of 14 residues. CDR1 is SGDLS, CDR2 YYNGEE, per germline. Deletions cut 5 bases from V and 11 bases from J, with 22 bases between. The chain's CDR3 is CASRAGTQDGGAFF. In DNA, the CDR3 is TGTGCCAGCAGAGCAGGCACACAGGATGGTGGGGCTTTCTTT.

Of note for this clonotype: A clone one base away is much larger, so this may be a read error. The V and J genes are TRBV4-2 and TRBJ1-1; 8 nucleotides line up with TRBD1. J was trimmed by 0 bases and V by 6 bases; bases with no gene match: 0. Per the germline V gene, CDR1 is LGHNA and CDR2 is YNFKEQ. The CDR3 extends over 13 amino acids. DNA of the CDR3: TGTGCCAGCAGACAGGGGGTGAACACTGAAGCTTTCTTT. Encoded protein: CASRQGVNTEAFF.

In the case of this clonotype: A read error may produce the germline difference seen at one junction end. The chain has TRBV6-6 and TRBJ2-7; weak D call: TRBD2 (5 bases). CDR3 size: 12 residues. The germline V gene encodes CDR1 MNHNY and CDR2 SVGAGI (reference sequence). The CDR3 here is CTSSYSGDEQYF. In DNA form, the CDR3 reads TGTACCAGCAGTTACTCCGGGGACGAGCAGTACTTC.

The genes are TRBV30 and TRBJ2-1; D uncertain. V lost 1 base, J lost 4 bases, and 8 bases lay in between. The CDR3 sequence is 13 residues long. Germline V lookup: CDR1 GTSNPN, CDR2 SVGIG (reference sequence). Written as DNA, the CDR3 is TGTGCCTGGAGTGGCGGAGAGTACAATGAGCAGTTCTTC. It codes for CAWSGGEYNEQFF.

The rearrangement links TRBV20-1 to TRBJ2-1; D tentatively reads TRBD1 or TRBD2 (6 bases each). This CDR3 spans 16 amino acids. CDR1 and CDR2 from the germline V gene are DFQATT and SNEGSKA (reference sequence). V was trimmed by 5 bases and J by 3 bases, leaving 20 bases between them. The CDR3 is CSAHTRSGGIYNEQFF. DNA for the CDR3: TGCAGTGCTCACACCCGCTCCGGGGGCATCTACAATGAGCAGTTCTTC.

This chain joins TRBV18 and TRBJ2-5, with D possibly being TRBD1 (6 bases). The germline V gene encodes CDR1 KGHSH and CDR2 LQKENI. This CDR3 has 15 residues. V was clipped by 0 bases and J by 4 bases, with 12 bases between them. The CDR3 protein is CASSPPGHHGETQYF. The CDR3 DNA reads TGTGCCAGCTCACCACCGGGACACCATGGAGAGACCCAGTACTTC.

The gene calls are TRBV27 and TRBJ2-1; 10 bases are a match to TRBD2. This CDR3 region has 17 residues. The V gene's germline CDR1 is MNHEY and CDR2 SMNVEV (reference sequence). Trimming cost V 5 bases and J 0 bases; bases outside gene matches: 7. The DNA for the CDR3 is TGTGCCAGCAGTGCCGGACTAGCGGACTTCTCCTACAATGAGCAGTTCTTC. Translating it yields CASSAGLADFSYNEQFF.

The V gene is TRBV27, the J gene TRBJ2-5; 11 bases match TRBD2. The CDR3 runs to 17 residues. V dropped 6 bases and J dropped 5; count of bases not matched to a gene: 14. Germline values: CDR1 MNHEY, CDR2 SMNVEV (reference sequence). The CDR3 spells CASSRARPSGRSETQYF. CDR3 in DNA: TGTGCCAGCAGCCGTGCCAGGCCTAGCGGGAGGTCGGAGACCCAGTACTTC.

This clonotype has ten or more counts. The V gene is TRBV6-5, the J gene TRBJ1-1, with 7 nucleotides matching TRBD1. The CDR3 totals 11 residues. Germline loops: CDR1 MNHEY, CDR2 SVGAGI. V trimming: 5 bases; J trimming: 8 bases; junction bases outside the gene matches: 2. The DNA of the CDR3 is TGTGCCAGCAGTAAGGGGGCAGAAGCTTTCTTT. Translating gives CASSKGAEAFF.

In its sample, this clonotype was seen many times. The chain combines TRBV12-3 or TRBV12-4 with TRBJ1-6, with D hard to call. Trimming pared 1 base from V and 14 bases from J, leaving 6 bases between. This CDR3 region has 11 residues. CDR3 in amino acids: CASSLGIALHF. The DNA of the CDR3 is TGTGCCAGCAGTTTAGGTATCGCCCTCCACTTT.

This clonotype was seen many times. V usage is TRBV28 and J usage is TRBJ2-5; TRBD1 might be the D (5 bases). Germline V gene sequence: CDR1 MDHEN, CDR2 SYDVKM. V dropped 3 bases and J dropped 2 bases, with 10 bases sitting between them. The CDR3 sequence is 14 residues long. CDR3 region: CASSFWQGQETQYF. In nucleotides, the CDR3 is TGTGCCAGCAGTTTCTGGCAGGGACAAGAGACCCAGTACTTC.

This clonotype appeared many times. The V call is TRBV29-1, the J call TRBJ2-5; unclear D gene. The CDR3 loop spans 12 amino acids. Germline values: CDR1 SQVTM, CDR2 ANQGSEA. The DNA of the CDR3 is TGCGCCACCGGACGGTTCCAAGAGACCCAGTACTTC. Its protein product is CATGRFQETQYF.

A word on this clonotype: This may stem from a read error, because a much larger clone lies one nucleotide away. The chain combines TRBV6-5 with TRBJ1-1; the D is unclear. The CDR3 is 13 residues long. Germline CDR1 and CDR2: MNHEY and SVGAGI. The CDR3 spells CASSWTVNTKAFF. The CDR3 DNA sequence: TGTGCCAGCAGTTGGACGGTGAACACTAAAGCTTTCTTT.

The chain carries TRBV20-1 and TRBJ2-3, with unresolved D. V lost 7 bases to trimming and J lost 6 bases, with 8 bases between them. The germline V gene encodes CDR1 DFQATT and CDR2 SNEGSKA (reference sequence). The CDR3 is made up of 10 amino acids. The CDR3 loop reads CSVTPDTQYF. The CDR3 nucleotides read TGCAGTGTCACCCCTGATACGCAGTATTTT.

This clonotype came up a few times. The chain joins TRBV18 to TRBJ2-5; D is unresolved. Germline CDR1 and CDR2: KGHSH and LQKENI. This CDR3 region has 16 residues. V was pared by 1 base and J by 5 bases, with 17 bases between. The CDR3 sequence is CASSPQRPPPFETQYF. The CDR3 DNA sequence: TGTGCCAGCTCACCACAGAGGCCCCCTCCCTTCGAGACCCAGTACTTC.

This clonotype turned up a few times. V gene TRBV7-9 combines with J gene TRBJ2-2; D gene unclear. Trimming removed 5 bases at V and 4 bases at J, with 14 bases between. The CDR3 is 15 amino acids. Germline CDR1 is SEHNR and CDR2 is FQNEAQ (reference sequence). The DNA for the CDR3 is TGTGCCAGCAGCCCACCCGGACCGACCACCGGGGAGCTGTTTTTT. Amino acids: CASSPPGPTTGELFF.

The rearrangement joins TRBV10-3 to TRBJ1-1; 8 bases match TRBD1. J was trimmed by 8 bases and V by 10 bases; bases with no gene match: 6. Germline V gives CDR1 ENHRY, CDR2 SYGVKD. The CDR3 loop spans 11 amino acids. CDR3 loop: CASGTGGEAFF. CDR3 nucleotide sequence: TGTGCCAGCGGGACAGGTGGAGAAGCTTTCTTT.

The chain links TRBV10-3 to TRBJ1-5; D is ambiguous. The CDR3 sequence is 13 residues long. The germline gives CDR1 ENHRY, CDR2 SYGVKD. Trimming pared 3 bases from V and 4 bases from J, leaving 7 bases between. The CDR3 spells CAISERENQPQHF. Written as DNA, the CDR3 is TGTGCCATCAGTGAAAGGGAAAATCAGCCCCAGCATTTT.